These 27 T cell receptor beta chains were sequenced from one sample in a study of T cell therapy after organ transplantation. These receptors have no known antigen. Clones were read by immunoSEQ multiplex PCR, and TCRdb kept only the in-frame ones, dropping some. The data contain 15,000 to 25,000 clones, around 82% of them seen just once; the ten biggest clones take up nearly 9.5%. The sample's time point: 4-8 weeks after completion of therapy. The material was CD8+ T cells from blood, obtained after autologous CMV-specific T cell therapy. These receptors were collected from a human patient who had received a solid organ transplant and had CMV disease. Some T cells here may be from the graft donor.

This chain connects TRBV27 to TRBJ2-3, with TRBD2 matching 9 bases. The CDR3 is made up of 15 amino acids. CDR1 is MNHEY and CDR2 is SMNVEV in the germline V gene (reference sequence). The ends lost 2 bases at V and 6 bases at J; junction bases unmatched: 6. CDR3 sequence: CASSLPGTSMDTQYF. The CDR3 nucleotides are TGTGCCAGCAGTTTACCCGGGACTAGCATGGATACGCAGTATTTT.

The chain joins TRBV4-3 to TRBJ1-3; D gene unclear. Germline CDR1 reads LGHNA; CDR2 reads YSLEER. V lost 6 bases and J 0 bases, leaving 15 bases between the germline ends. The CDR3 loop spans 16 amino acids. In DNA form, the CDR3 reads TGCGCCAGCAGTCAAAGCGGGTACGACTCTGGAAACACCATATATTTT. It specifies CASSQSGYDSGNTIYF.

J is TRBJ2-7 and V is TRBV6-6, with D possibly TRBD1 on 5 matching bases. Germline CDR1 reads MNHNY; CDR2 reads SVGAGI (reference sequence). V gave up 2 bases and J gave up 2 bases, with 7 bases separating them. CDR3 length: 13 residues. The DNA for the CDR3 is TGTGCCAGCAGTTACCAGGACACCTACGAGCAGTACTTC. Translating it yields CASSYQDTYEQYF.

The J gene is TRBJ2-7, the V gene TRBV10-2, with 7 bases fitting TRBD1. CDR1 is WSHSY and CDR2 is SAAADI in the germline V gene. Trimming cost V 5 bases and J 3 bases; bases outside gene matches: 4. CDR3 length: 13 residues. In DNA, the CDR3 is TGCGCCAGCAGTCCCGGGACAGACTACGAGCAGTACTTC. The encoded protein is CASSPGTDYEQYF.

Points on this clone: Other DNA sequences in the same sample also yield this CDR3. This rearrangement joins TRBV9 to TRBJ2-2; the match to TRBD1 covers 7 bases. The J segment lost 3 bases and the V segment lost 2 bases, leaving 1 base of the junction unmatched. This CDR3 has 14 residues. The germline V gene encodes CDR1 SGDLS and CDR2 YYNGEE. The CDR3 DNA reads TGTGCCAGCAGCGTCGGGACAGACACCGGGGAGCTGTTTTTT. Translated, it gives CASSVGTDTGELFF.

This chain joins TRBV9 and TRBJ2-3; D is possibly TRBD2 (6 bases). CDR1 and CDR2 from the germline V gene are SGDLS and YYNGEE. This CDR3 contains 14 residues. The V end was cut by 1 base, the J end by 4 bases, with 10 bases between. CDR3 in amino acids: CASSVWGGADTQYF. The CDR3 nucleotides read TGTGCCAGCAGCGTATGGGGAGGTGCAGATACGCAGTATTTT.

The rearrangement uses TRBV7-6 and TRBJ2-7, with 11 bases identical to TRBD1. The CDR3 contains 15 residues. Germline CDR1 is SGHVS and CDR2 is FNYEAQ. V shed 3 bases and J 7 bases; nucleotides not matched to a gene: 8. The CDR3 nucleotides are TGTGCCAGCAGCTTGGGGGGACAGGGGGTTTTTGAGCAGTACTTC. It codes for CASSLGGQGVFEQYF.

The chain links TRBV13 to TRBJ1-1; D is ambiguous. CDR3 length: 12 residues. Deletions cut 5 bases from V and 3 bases from J, with 7 bases between. Per germline, CDR1 PRHDT and CDR2 FYEKMQ (reference sequence). In DNA form, the CDR3 reads TGTGCCAGCAGCCCCGGGTACACTGAAGCTTTCTTT. Residues: CASSPGYTEAFF.

Here the CDR3 DNA reads TGTGCCAGCAGCTTGAGCGGGAGACCCTACGAGCAGTACTTC. Translated: CASSLSGRPYEQYF. The chain combines TRBV5-6 with TRBJ2-7, with 8 bases lining up with TRBD2. CDR3 length: 14 amino acids. Germline CDR1 reads SGHDT; CDR2 reads YYEEEE. J gave up 2 bases and V 1 base, and 2 bases lay outside the gene matches.

V and J are TRBV7-8 and TRBJ2-7, with 10 bases lining up with TRBD1. Germline assignment: CDR1 SGHVS and CDR2 FQNEAQ. This CDR3 comprises 13 residues. V was clipped by 8 bases and J by 5 bases; unmatched bases: 6. The CDR3 spells CASWDRGMNEQYF. CDR3 in DNA: TGTGCCAGCTGGGACAGGGGAATGAACGAGCAGTACTTC.

The chain combines TRBV6-1 with TRBJ1-2; maybe TRBD1 (5 bases). The germline V and J ends were trimmed by 6 bases and 3 bases, with 14 bases remaining between them. Germline CDR1 reads MNHNS; CDR2 reads SASEGT. The CDR3 loop spans 14 amino acids. The CDR3 DNA reads TGTGCCAGCAGAACCCCCCGGGGGGACTATGGCTACACCTTC. This encodes CASRTPRGDYGYTF.

V and J are TRBV7-6 and TRBJ2-3, with D perhaps given as TRBD1 or TRBD2 (6 bases each). The CDR3 is 15 residues long. Germline CDR1 and CDR2: SGHVS and FNYEAQ. V shed 3 bases and J shed 0 bases, with 10 bases lying between them. The CDR3 region has the DNA TGTGCCAGCAGCTTGGACAGCGGGAGCACAGATACGCAGTATTTT. This codes for CASSLDSGSTDTQYF.

The J gene is TRBJ1-1, the V gene TRBV11-1; TRBD1 matches at 9 bases. J lost 1 base, V lost 4 bases, and 1 base had no gene match. Per germline, CDR1 SGHAT and CDR2 FQDESV (reference sequence). The CDR3 is made up of 14 amino acids. The CDR3: CASSSGQGNTEAFF. CDR3 bases: TGTGCCAGCAGCTCGGGACAGGGGAACACTGAAGCTTTCTTT.

The genes are TRBV27 and TRBJ2-6; D is unclear. The CDR3 extends over 15 amino acids. CDR1 and CDR2 from the germline V gene are MNHEY and SMNVEV (reference sequence). The V and J ends lost 5 bases and 0 bases respectively, with 8 bases between them. As DNA, the CDR3 is TGTGCCAGCAGTCCAAACGGCTCTGGGGCCAACGTCCTGACTTTC. It specifies CASSPNGSGANVLTF.

The genes are TRBV2 and TRBJ2-5; the match to TRBD2 covers 10 bases. CDR1 and CDR2 (germline): SNHLY, FYNNEI. There are 17 residues in the CDR3. V dropped 3 bases and J dropped 2; count of bases not matched to a gene: 9. The CDR3 reads CASSDPSSGGPQETQYF. The CDR3 region has the DNA TGTGCCAGCAGTGATCCCTCTAGCGGGGGACCACAAGAGACCCAGTACTTC.

The J gene is TRBJ1-5, the V gene TRBV27; no clear D. V gave up 1 base and J gave up 2 bases, with 6 bases separating them. Germline CDR1 reads MNHEY; CDR2 reads SMNVEV (reference sequence). The CDR3 sequence is 14 residues long. The CDR3 sequence is CASSLFGGNQPQHF. The CDR3 nucleotides read TGTGCCAGCAGTTTATTTGGAGGCAATCAGCCCCAGCATTTT.

About this clone: This sample also contains other DNA sequences that code for the same CDR3. The chain is built from TRBV6-6 and TRBJ1-1, with a weak D call TRBD1 (5 bases). CDR1 and CDR2 from the germline V gene are MNHNY and SVGAGI (reference sequence). The CDR3 consists of 15 residues. V lost 7 bases, J lost 3 bases, and 18 bases lay in between. CDR3: CASIKGRGLDTEAFF. The CDR3, as DNA: TGTGCCAGCATCAAAGGGAGGGGATTAGACACTGAAGCTTTCTTT.

The V call is TRBV29-1, the J call TRBJ2-7; a weak D match, TRBD2 (6 bases). The germline V gene has CDR1 SQVTM and CDR2 ANQGSEA. The CDR3 runs 15 residues. V was cut by 4 bases and J by 4 bases, with 20 bases left in between. The CDR3 is CSVVGGANIAYEQYF. CDR3 DNA: TGCAGCGTTGTCGGCGGGGCCAATATTGCGTACGAGCAGTACTTC.

J is TRBJ2-7 and V is TRBV4-1; tentatively, D is TRBD2 (7 bases). V lost 0 bases and J 7 bases, leaving 13 bases between the germline ends. Germline V gene lookup returns CDR1 MGHRA and CDR2 YSYEKL. CDR3 length equals 14 residues. The DNA for the CDR3 is TGCGCCAGCAGCCAAGACGCGGGGGCGGGTGAGCAGTACTTC. It is translated as CASSQDAGAGEQYF.

This chain uses TRBV5-6 with TRBJ2-1, with D possibly being TRBD2 (5 bases). The V end was cut by 0 bases, the J end by 1 base, with 11 bases between. The CDR3 is 16 amino acids. Germline V gives CDR1 SGHDT, CDR2 YYEEEE. CDR3 sequence: CASSLGMGVSYNEQFF. The DNA of the CDR3 is TGTGCCAGCAGCTTGGGTATGGGAGTGTCCTACAATGAGCAGTTCTTC.

This clone appeared a few times. V usage is TRBV6-1 and J usage is TRBJ1-5; TRBD1 might be the D (5 bases). Trimming stripped 1 base from V and 5 bases from J, with 9 bases between. This CDR3 has 14 amino acids. Germline CDR1 is MNHNS and CDR2 is SASEGT. The CDR3 DNA reads TGTGCCAGCAGTGAAGGGGGGGACCATCAGCCCCAGCATTTT. It specifies CASSEGGDHQPQHF.

V is TRBV11-2 and J is TRBJ2-3; D is tentatively TRBD1 or TRBD2 (5 bases each). This CDR3 contains 15 residues. Between the trimmed V and J ends, which lost 1 base and 3 bases, there was a span of 11 bases. Germline CDR1 is SGHAT and CDR2 is FQNNGV. This CDR3 is CASSLVVGPTDTQYF. As DNA, the CDR3 is TGTGCCAGCAGCTTAGTGGTGGGACCGACAGATACGCAGTATTTT.

The CDR3 protein is CASSKQGATDTQYF. The CDR3 DNA is TGTGCCAGCAGTAAACAGGGGGCCACAGATACGCAGTATTTT. The chain uses TRBV6-6 and TRBJ2-3; 9 bases fit TRBD1. With V trimmed by 5 bases and J by 2 bases, 2 bases remained unmatched. There are 14 residues in the CDR3. Germline assignment: CDR1 MNHNY and CDR2 SVGAGI (reference sequence).

This chain uses TRBV6-5 with TRBJ2-7; 8 positions match TRBD1. The CDR3 is 14 residues long. Germline V lookup: CDR1 MNHEY, CDR2 SVGAGI. Losses at the gene ends were 4 bases for V and 6 bases for J; bases not matched to a gene: 8. CDR3 in amino acids: CASSSGTGPAEQYF. In nucleotides, the CDR3 is TGTGCCAGCAGTTCCGGGACAGGACCGGCCGAGCAGTACTTC.

The chain combines TRBV5-1 with TRBJ2-1; D ambiguous. Trimming removed 1 base from V and 0 bases from J, with 8 bases in between. The CDR3 runs to 15 residues. Germline assignment: CDR1 SGHRS and CDR2 YFSETQ. CDR3 amino acids: CASSLFESSYNEQFF. The CDR3 region has the DNA TGCGCCAGCAGCTTGTTTGAAAGCTCCTACAATGAGCAGTTCTTC. Complete variable domain (other parts from reference TRBV5-1 and TRBJ2-1): KAGVTQTPRYLIKTRGQQVTLSCSPISGHRSVSWYQQTPGQGLQFLFEYFSETQRNKGNFPGRFSGRQFSNSRSEMNVSTLELGDSALYLCASSLFESSYNEQFFGPGTRLTVL.

The rearrangement links TRBV11-3 to TRBJ2-2, with D possibly being TRBD1 or TRBD2 (6 bases each). CDR3 length: 15 residues. The V gene's germline CDR1 is SGHNT and CDR2 YENEEA. Deletions cut 6 bases from V and 0 bases from J, with 11 bases between. The CDR3 is CASRRGVSNTGELFF. DNA of the CDR3: TGTGCCAGCAGGAGGGGGGTCTCGAACACCGGGGAGCTGTTTTTT.

V is TRBV9 and J is TRBJ2-3; 13 positions match TRBD2. The germline V gene encodes CDR1 SGDLS and CDR2 YYNGEE. CDR3 length: 15 residues. Unmatched junction bases numbered 5, after V lost 4 bases and J lost 6 bases. CDR3 nucleotide sequence: TGTGCCAGCAGCCCTACTAGCGGGAGGGTGGATACGCAGTATTTT. Protein: CASSPTSGRVDTQYF.